This TCR beta chain was found in a study of blood T cell repertoires in COVID-19. In the study overall: Sources were T cells, B-cell-depleted T cells, or PBMCs; the material itself was cDNA or gDNA.

Some clones are missing from TCRdb's copy, which holds only in-frame ones; the method was immunoSEQ multiplex PCR. Counted here are 330,000 or so clones, 87% occurring once; the ten biggest clones make up around 8.9%. The clonotype originates from a man aged 25-45 years with COVID-19, enrolled during active disease. Sequencing was done on a sample of peripheral blood.

The CDR3 DNA reads as TGTGCCAGCAGTTCCCCCCTGAGCGGGAGCGGAACCTACGAGCAGTACTTC. Its protein is CASSSPLSGSGTYEQYF. This rearrangement joins TRBV28 to TRBJ2-7; 8 bases are shared with TRBD2. CDR3 length: 17 residues. The V gene end was trimmed by 4 bases and the J gene end by 2 bases; junction bases not matched to a gene: 13. Germline assignment: CDR1 MDHEN and CDR2 SYDVKM.